This is a list of T cell receptor beta chains from one sample in a study of shared clonotypes between healthy human individuals. Here immunoSEQ multiplex PCR was the method, and the copy in TCRdb shows in-frame clones only, minus some. This sample has 450,000 to 500,000 clones; approximately 82% occur once, and the top ten carry about 12%. The sample consisted of PBMCs. All receptors come from a woman in her thirties or forties in good health. Some clones in this sample may be carry-over from other donors' samples. The CDR3 runs from the conserved cysteine through the conserved F or W. D genes are given only for firm matches. A clone size is listed for some rows: how often the clone was seen (once, few, many), or a class if it is expanded.

CDR3,DNA,D,size,J,V
CASSFPTGGQETQYF,TGTGCCAGCAGCTTCCCGACAGGGGGCCAAGAGACCCAGTACTTC,TRBD1,NA,TRBJ2-5,TRBV5-4
CASSLLDRGTEAFF,TGTGCCAGCAGCTTATTGGACAGGGGTACTGAAGCTTTCTTT,TRBD1,NA,TRBJ1-1,TRBV11-2
CASSSGTWATEAFF,TGTGCCAGCAGCTCCGGGACCTGGGCCACTGAAGCTTTCTTT,NA,NA,TRBJ1-1,TRBV9
CATSQGSRYQETQYF,TGTGCCACCAGCCAGGGGTCACGGTATCAAGAGACCCAGTACTTC,NA,NA,TRBJ2-5,TRBV15
CASSQEESGVYNEQFF,TGCGCCAGCAGCCAAGAAGAGAGCGGAGTTTACAATGAGCAGTTCTTC,NA,NA,TRBJ2-1,TRBV4-1
CASSEEVGAAGEQFF,TGTGCCAGCAGTGAAGAGGTTGGGGCAGCCGGTGAGCAGTTCTTC,NA,NA,TRBJ2-1,TRBV2
CASSFGRSYNEQFF,TGTGCCAGCAGTTTCGGCCGGTCCTACAATGAGCAGTTCTTC,NA,NA,TRBJ2-1,TRBV28
CASSPTGRETQYF,TGTGCCAGCAGTCCGACAGGAAGGGAGACCCAGTACTTC,NA,NA,TRBJ2-5,TRBV28
CASSPGRTYEQYF,TGTGCCAGCAGTCCGGGACGGACCTACGAGCAGTACTTC,NA,few,TRBJ2-7,TRBV27
CASSKRTSGTYEQYF,TGTGCCAGCAGCAAAAGGACTAGCGGTACCTACGAGCAGTACTTC,TRBD2,NA,TRBJ2-7,TRBV7-2
CASSPQRETADTQYF,TGTGCCAGCAGCCCCCAGCGGGAGACCGCAGATACGCAGTATTTT,TRBD2,NA,TRBJ2-3,TRBV4-2
CASSILQGLRGEKLFF,TGTGCCAGCTCTATCCTACAGGGGCTGCGGGGTGAAAAACTGTTTTTT,TRBD1,NA,TRBJ1-4,TRBV18
CASSLTGGLTGELFF,TGTGCCAGCAGCCTGACAGGGGGCCTGACCGGGGAGCTGTTTTTT,TRBD1,once,TRBJ2-2,TRBV6-5
CASSTRQERQPQHF,TGTGCCAGCAGCACACGACAGGAGCGTCAGCCCCAGCATTTT,NA,NA,TRBJ1-5,TRBV5-5
CAWSVLRGNEKLFF,TGTGCCTGGAGTGTACTGCGGGGAAATGAAAAACTGTTTTTT,NA,NA,TRBJ1-4,TRBV30
CASKAYRQDPYNEQFF,TGTGCCAGCAAAGCATATCGACAGGACCCTTACAATGAGCAGTTCTTC,NA,NA,TRBJ2-1,TRBV2
CASSSTSGSTDTQYF,TGTGCCAGCAGCTCGACTAGCGGGAGCACAGATACGCAGTATTTT,TRBD2,NA,TRBJ2-3,TRBV5-4
CASSPSSGANYGYTF,TGTGCCAGCAGCCCGTCGTCTGGGGCCAACTATGGCTACACCTTC,NA,many,TRBJ1-2,TRBV6-4
CASSLRGQANEKLFF,TGTGCCAGCAGCCTCCGCGGGCAGGCTAATGAAAAACTGTTTTTT,NA,NA,TRBJ1-4,TRBV5-5
CSVQPGPRGNYGYTF,TGCAGCGTCCAACCGGGCCCGCGGGGAAACTATGGCTACACCTTC,NA,many,TRBJ1-2,TRBV29-1
CASSGDALGGEQFF,TGTGCCAGCAGTGGGGACGCCCTGGGGGGTGAGCAGTTCTTC,NA,once,TRBJ2-1,TRBV25-1
CASRLAGGLETQYF,TGCGCCAGCCGGCTAGCGGGAGGGCTGGAGACCCAGTACTTC,TRBD2,once,TRBJ2-5,TRBV5-1
CAISEEEAGANVLTF,TGTGCCATCAGTGAGGAGGAGGCTGGGGCCAACGTCCTGACTTTC,NA,NA,TRBJ2-6,TRBV10-3
CASSDRVATGELFF,TGTGCCAGCAGCGATAGAGTCGCCACCGGGGAGCTGTTTTTT,NA,NA,TRBJ2-2,TRBV7-6
CASSLWEAQETQYF,TGTGCCAGCAGCTTATGGGAGGCTCAAGAGACCCAGTACTTC,NA,NA,TRBJ2-5,TRBV7-2
CASSYTETPMNTEAFF,TGTGCCAGCAGTTACACGGAGACACCCATGAACACTGAAGCTTTCTTT,NA,NA,TRBJ1-1,TRBV6-5
CASSLTEGAEAFF,TGTGCCAGCAGCTTGACAGAGGGGGCTGAAGCTTTCTTT,NA,NA,TRBJ1-1,TRBV7-3
CASSLAGDHNEQFF,TGTGCTAGCAGCTTAGCGGGGGATCACAATGAGCAGTTCTTC,TRBD2,many,TRBJ2-1,TRBV7-7